A single sample is the source of the 20 T cell receptor beta chains below, sequenced in a study of T cell responses to AZD1222 COVID-19 vaccine. The method was immunoSEQ multiplex PCR; TCRdb's version includes in-frame clones alone and lacks a portion of them. The table lists 180,000 or so clones, roughly 92% of them singletons. The sample here was peripheral blood, taken 28 days after the second AZD1222 dose. The receptors were sampled from an adult who received the AZD1222 COVID-19 vaccine.

The chain carries TRBV7-8 and TRBJ2-5, with TRBD2 matching over 10 bases. Germline-derived CDR1 and CDR2 are SGHVS and FQNEAQ. This CDR3 contains 16 residues. V lost 4 bases, J lost 6 bases, and 11 bases stayed unmatched. CDR3 nucleotide sequence: TGTGCCAGCAGCTCCCTGAGCGGGGGGGCCGCCCAGACCCAGTACTTC. It encodes CASSSLSGGAAQTQYF.

This clone appeared a single time. The chain carries TRBV7-3 and TRBJ1-1, with D unclear. CDR1 and CDR2 from the germline V gene are SGHTA and FQGTGA. Trimming left V 2 bases short and J 4 bases short, with 11 bases between. This CDR3 is built from 14 residues. CDR3 in DNA: TGTGCCAGCAGCTTAGCTGGGAGCGGCACTGAAGCTTTCTTT. Protein: CASSLAGSGTEAFF.

This rearrangement joins TRBV7-2 to TRBJ2-2; 8 bases fit TRBD1. Losses at the gene ends were 2 bases for V and 4 bases for J; bases not matched to a gene: 3. This CDR3 region has 15 residues. Per the germline V gene, CDR1 is SGHTA and CDR2 is FQGNSA. The CDR3 bases are TGTGCCAGCAGCTTAACCAGGGGGCGCACCGGGGAGCTGTTTTTT. Protein sequence: CASSLTRGRTGELFF.

The chain uses TRBV6-6 and TRBJ1-3; D ambiguous. Germline loops: CDR1 MNHNY, CDR2 SVGAGI (reference sequence). CDR3 length equals 17 residues. Deletions cut 5 bases from V and 0 bases from J, with 17 bases between. The CDR3 coding sequence is TGTGCCAGCAGTCCTCTGGAGCCCGATGACTCTGGAAACACCATATATTTT. Protein: CASSPLEPDDSGNTIYF.

This rearrangement joins TRBV18 to TRBJ2-6; tentatively, D is TRBD1 (6 bases). V lost 3 bases to trimming and J lost 0 bases, with 15 bases between them. The germline gives CDR1 KGHSH, CDR2 LQKENI. This CDR3 is 18 amino acids long. CDR3 sequence reads: CASSPMDSTPSGANVLTF. DNA of the CDR3: TGTGCCAGCTCACCGATGGACAGCACTCCCTCTGGGGCCAACGTCCTGACTTTC. Drawing the rest from reference TRBV18 and TRBJ2-6, the complete variable domain is NAGVMQNPRHLVRRRGQEARLRCSPMKGHSHVYWYRQLPEEGLKFMVYLQKENIIDESGMPKERFSAEFPKEGPSILRIQQVVRGDSAAYFCASSPMDSTPSGANVLTFGAGSRLTVL.

The V call is TRBV10-3, the J call TRBJ1-1; 7 bases are shared with TRBD1. V was pared by 6 bases and J by 0 bases, with 4 bases of the junction left unmatched. In germline, CDR1 is ENHRY, CDR2 SYGVKD. The CDR3 extends over 14 amino acids. The CDR3 loop is CAIRTGPMNTEAFF. For the CDR3, the DNA is TGTGCCATCAGGACAGGGCCGATGAACACTGAAGCTTTCTTT.

The chain combines TRBV6-5 with TRBJ2-1; D possibly corresponds to TRBD2 (5 bases). Germline loops: CDR1 MNHEY, CDR2 SVGAGI. CDR3 length: 13 residues. Trimming removed 7 bases at V and 5 bases at J, with 12 bases between. CDR3 amino acids: CASNQLENNEQFF. The CDR3 DNA reads TGTGCCAGCAATCAACTAGAGAACAATGAGCAGTTCTTC.

The chain combines TRBV2 with TRBJ2-5; D is undetermined. Germline V lookup: CDR1 SNHLY, CDR2 FYNNEI. Trimming removed 10 bases at V and 2 bases at J, with 5 bases between. The CDR3 has 10 amino acids. The DNA for the CDR3 is TGTGCCATCGGTCAAGAGACCCAGTACTTC. This sequence encodes CAIGQETQYF. Full variable domain (outside the CDR3, taken from reference TRBV2 and TRBJ2-5): EPEVTQTPSHQVTQMGQEVILRCVPISNHLYFYWYRQILGQKVEFLVSFYNNEISEKSEIFDDQFSVERPDGSNFTLKIRSTKLEDSAMYFCAIGQETQYFGPGTRLLVL.

This chain connects TRBV18 to TRBJ1-1; 8 positions agree with TRBD1. The germline CDR1 and CDR2 sequences are KGHSH and LQKENI. This CDR3 spans 15 amino acids. The junction had 4 bases not matched to a gene; V was cut back by 3 bases and J by 1 base. CDR3 sequence: CASSPGQGGNTEAFF. DNA of the CDR3: TGTGCCAGCTCACCCGGACAGGGCGGGAACACTGAAGCTTTCTTT.

V gene TRBV7-2 combines with J gene TRBJ2-7, with D uncertain. V lost 3 bases to trimming and J lost 2 bases, with 11 bases between them. Germline V lookup: CDR1 SGHTA, CDR2 FQGNSA. This CDR3 has 14 residues. The CDR3 spells CASSLRRRPYEQYF. In DNA form, the CDR3 reads TGTGCCAGCAGCTTGAGACGGAGACCCTACGAGCAGTACTTC.

This CDR3 is CASSFFGNQETQYF. In DNA form, the CDR3 reads TGTGCCAGCAGCTTCTTCGGGAACCAAGAGACCCAGTACTTC. The V call is TRBV5-5, the J call TRBJ2-5; weak D call: TRBD2 (5 bases). Germline V CDR1 and CDR2: SGHKS, YYEKEE (reference sequence). The CDR3 totals 14 residues. Trimming removed 2 bases from V and 0 bases from J, with 8 bases in between.

Points on this clone: In the same sample, other DNA sequences code for this CDR3. The CDR3 nucleotides read TGTGCCAGCAGCTTTGGGACAGGAGGCACTGAAGCTTTCTTT. It yields the protein CASSFGTGGTEAFF. This chain links TRBV7-9 with TRBJ1-1; 8 bases match TRBD1. The germline CDR1 and CDR2 sequences are SEHNR and FQNEAQ (reference sequence). With V trimmed by 3 bases and J by 4 bases, 4 bases remained unmatched. CDR3 length equals 14 residues. The whole variable domain, filled in from reference TRBV7-9 and TRBJ1-1, reads DTGVSQNPRHKITKRGQNVTFRCDPISEHNRLYWYRQTLGQGPEFLTYFQNEAQLEKSRLLSDRFSAERPKGSFSTLEIQRTEQGDSAMYLCASSFGTGGTEAFFGQGTRLTVV.

The chain is built from TRBV5-4 and TRBJ2-5, with 10 bases identical to TRBD1. The CDR3 spans 13 residues. The germline V gene has CDR1 SGHNT and CDR2 YYREEE (reference sequence). The J segment lost 5 bases and the V segment lost 7 bases, leaving 5 bases of the junction unmatched. CDR3 protein: CASARDRGETQYF. CDR3 in DNA: TGTGCCAGCGCTAGGGACAGGGGTGAGACCCAGTACTTC. Filled out from reference TRBV5-4 and TRBJ2-5, the complete variable domain reads ETGVTQSPTHLIKTRGQQVTLRCSSQSGHNTVSWYQQALGQGPQFIFQYYREEENGRGNFPPRFSGLQFPNYSSELNVNALELDDSALYLCASARDRGETQYFGPGTRLLVL.

This rearrangement joins TRBV20-1 to TRBJ1-1; D is uncertain. This CDR3 is built from 11 residues. The V and J ends lost 3 bases and 4 bases respectively, with 6 bases between them. From germline, CDR1 is DFQATT and CDR2 SNEGSKA (reference sequence). CDR3 amino acids: CSASPATEAFF. The CDR3 DNA is TGCAGTGCTAGCCCGGCCACTGAAGCTTTCTTT.

The genes are TRBV12-3 or TRBV12-4 and TRBJ1-1; no clear D. The V gene lost 5 bases and the J gene lost 2 bases, with 9 bases spanning the gap. There are 13 residues in the CDR3. The CDR3 loop is CASSQWRNTEAFF. For the CDR3, the DNA is TGTGCCAGCAGTCAGTGGAGAAACACTGAAGCTTTCTTT.

The chain uses TRBV30 and TRBJ2-7, with 11 bases fitting TRBD2. The CDR3 consists of 15 residues. Germline V gene sequence: CDR1 GTSNPN, CDR2 SVGIG (reference sequence). Germline trimming cut 5 bases from V and 3 bases from J; bases unmatched to any gene: 9. The CDR3 protein is CAWLSSGRNSYEQYF. DNA for the CDR3: TGTGCCTGGCTGTCTAGCGGGAGGAACAGCTACGAGCAGTACTTC.

The chain uses TRBV29-1 and TRBJ1-2; 8 bases line up with TRBD1. CDR3 length: 15 amino acids. V lost 5 bases, J lost 5 bases, and 13 bases stayed unmatched. Germline CDR1 and CDR2: SQVTM and ANQGSEA. The CDR3 DNA is TGCAGCGTTTCCACAGGGCAGGGGGCGAGGTATGGCTACACCTTC. Residues: CSVSTGQGARYGYTF. Using reference TRBV29-1 and TRBJ1-2 for the parts outside the CDR3, the full variable domain is SAVISQKPSRDICQRGTSLTIQCQVDSQVTMMFWYRQQPGQSLTLIATANQGSEATYESGFVIDKFPISRPNLTFSTLTVSNMSPEDSSIYLCSVSTGQGARYGYTFGSGTRLTVV.

The chain uses TRBV6-5 and TRBJ1-5, with D hard to call. The V and J ends lost 6 bases and 3 bases respectively, with 12 bases between them. In germline, CDR1 is MNHEY, CDR2 SVGAGI. This CDR3 contains 14 residues. For the CDR3, the DNA is TGTGCCAGCAGACCTCCGGGAAACAATCAGCCCCAGCATTTT. This codes for CASRPPGNNQPQHF.

The chain combines TRBV12-3 or TRBV12-4 with TRBJ1-2, with D unresolved. The CDR3 is 12 residues long. Trimming stripped 2 bases from V and 7 bases from J, with 8 bases between. This CDR3 is CASSLSEFGYTF. Written as DNA, the CDR3 is TGTGCCAGCAGTTTAAGTGAGTTTGGCTACACCTTC.

V usage is TRBV18 and J usage is TRBJ2-5; D possibly corresponds to TRBD1 (6 bases). The germline CDR1 and CDR2 sequences are KGHSH and LQKENI. Trimming left V 5 bases short and J 5 bases short, with 18 bases between. The CDR3 totals 15 residues. Here the CDR3 reads CASSFAQGTGETQYF. The CDR3 DNA follows: TGTGCCAGCTCATTCGCGCAGGGGACCGGGGAGACCCAGTACTTC. Full variable domain (outside the CDR3, taken from reference TRBV18 and TRBJ2-5): NAGVMQNPRHLVRRRGQEARLRCSPMKGHSHVYWYRQLPEEGLKFMVYLQKENIIDESGMPKERFSAEFPKEGPSILRIQQVVRGDSAAYFCASSFAQGTGETQYFGPGTRLLVL.